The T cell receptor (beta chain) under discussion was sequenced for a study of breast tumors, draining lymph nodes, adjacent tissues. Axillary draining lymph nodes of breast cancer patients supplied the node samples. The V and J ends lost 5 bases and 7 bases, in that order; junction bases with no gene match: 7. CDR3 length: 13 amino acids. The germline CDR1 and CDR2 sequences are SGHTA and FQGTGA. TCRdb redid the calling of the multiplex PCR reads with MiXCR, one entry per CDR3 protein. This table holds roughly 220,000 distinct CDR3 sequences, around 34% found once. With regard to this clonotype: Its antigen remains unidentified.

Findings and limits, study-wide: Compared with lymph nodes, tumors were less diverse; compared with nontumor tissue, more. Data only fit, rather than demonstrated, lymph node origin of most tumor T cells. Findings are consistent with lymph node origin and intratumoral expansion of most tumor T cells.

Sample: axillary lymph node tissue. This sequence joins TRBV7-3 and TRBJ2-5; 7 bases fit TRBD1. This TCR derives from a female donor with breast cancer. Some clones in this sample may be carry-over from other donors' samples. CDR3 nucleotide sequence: TGTGCCAGCAGCATAAGACAGGGTGCGACCCAGTACTTC. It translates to CASSIRQGATQYF.